The 18 T cell receptor beta chains given below trace back to one sample, sequenced in a study of T cell repertoires in cytomegalovirus infection. TCRdb fed the reads into MiXCR, producing one record per CDR3 protein. The sample shows roughly 760,000 distinct CDR3 sequences, 35% of them seen only once. The sequenced sample was PBMCs. The origin of the receptors is a human donor in good health (CMV status not recorded). Some clones in this sample may be carry-over from other donors' samples.

Many counts were recorded for this clonotype. The junction and the germline gene differ at one end; a read error may be behind it. The gene calls are TRBV7-2 and TRBJ2-5; a possible D gene is TRBD2 (6 bases). Per the germline V gene, CDR1 is SGHTA and CDR2 is FQGNSA. This CDR3 is 13 amino acids long. The CDR3 nucleotides read TGTGCCAGCAGCCTAGCGCCTCCGGAGACCCAGTACTTC. This gives the protein CASSLAPPETQYF.

In its sample, this clonotype was seen many times. The V and J genes are TRBV7-8 and TRBJ1-5; no clear D gene. V was trimmed by 3 bases and J by 1 base, leaving 7 bases between them. The CDR3 sequence is 14 residues long. Germline V lookup: CDR1 SGHVS, CDR2 FQNEAQ. The CDR3 loop is CASSFRRSNQPQHF. The CDR3 coding sequence is TGTGCCAGCAGCTTTCGCAGGAGCAATCAGCCCCAGCATTTT.

The sample holds a few counts of this clonotype. The chain employs TRBV10-1 and TRBJ2-2; 11 nucleotides align to TRBD1. Germline values: CDR1 WNHNN, CDR2 SYGVQD (reference sequence). This CDR3 has 15 residues. V shed 5 bases and J 6 bases; nucleotides not matched to a gene: 5. CDR3 DNA sequence: TGCGCCAGCAGTCGAGGGGGACAGGGGGCCGGGGAGCTGTTTTTT. Its translation: CASSRGGQGAGELFF.

The V and J genes are TRBV5-1 and TRBJ1-2; the D is unclear. Germline loops: CDR1 SGHRS, CDR2 YFSETQ. Trimming left V 0 bases short and J 3 bases short, with 9 bases between. This CDR3 is built from 14 residues. The DNA for the CDR3 is TGCGCCAGCAGCTTGGAGGAGGGTGACTATGGCTACACCTTC. It yields the protein CASSLEEGDYGYTF.

A remark on this clonotype: A much larger clone differs from this one at a single base, so this may be a read error. This chain joins TRBV7-2 and TRBJ2-3; D possibly corresponds to TRBD2 (6 bases). V lost 0 bases and J lost 7, with 20 bases in between. The germline CDR1 and CDR2 sequences are SGHTA and FQGNSA. The CDR3 length is 17 residues. CDR3 in amino acids: CASSLAASWRAFYTQYF. CDR3 nucleotides: TGTGCCAGCAGCTTAGCGGCTAGCTGGAGGGCCTTCTATACGCAGTATTTT.

The chain's CDR3 is CASSRITSRATDTQYF. Here the CDR3 DNA reads TGTGCCAGCAGCCGAATAACTAGCAGGGCCACAGATACGCAGTATTTT. The chain couples TRBV6-1 to TRBJ2-3; D is possibly TRBD2 (6 bases). CDR1 and CDR2 from the germline V gene are MNHNS and SASEGT. The CDR3 contains 16 residues. With 6 bases removed from V and 2 bases from J, the gap between germline ends came to 18 bases.

This clonotype was detected a few times. The genes are TRBV7-2 and TRBJ1-2; no reliable D call. CDR3 length: 15 residues. The germline V gene encodes CDR1 SGHTA and CDR2 FQGNSA. The V gene lost 4 bases and the J gene lost 4 bases, with 16 bases spanning the gap. The CDR3, as DNA: TGTGCCAGCAGCTACCTGACCGGGTCAAGCTATGGCTACACCTTC. This sequence encodes CASSYLTGSSYGYTF.

This clonotype showed up just a few times. CDR3 protein: CASSLRQGGEQYF. CDR3 nucleotides: TGTGCCAGCAGCCTCCGACAGGGCGGCGAGCAGTACTTC. This sequence joins TRBV7-6 and TRBJ2-7; 7 bases agree with TRBD1. CDR1 and CDR2 (germline): SGHVS, FNYEAQ. The CDR3 consists of 13 residues. V lost 5 bases, J lost 6 bases, and 7 bases stayed unmatched. The entire variable domain, with the rest obtained from reference TRBV7-6 and TRBJ2-7, is as follows: GAGVSQSPRYKVTKRGQDVALRCDPISGHVSLYWYRQALGQGPEFLTYFNYEAQQDKSGLPNDRFSAERPEGSISTLTIQRTEQRDSAMYRCASSLRQGGEQYFGPGTRLTVT.

This chain joins TRBV15 and TRBJ2-1; D gene uncertain. The V end was cut by 0 bases, the J end by 3 bases, with 9 bases between. CDR3 size: 15 residues. Germline CDR1 and CDR2: LNHNV and YYDKDF (reference sequence). The CDR3 spells CATSRELSGYNEQFF. CDR3 nucleotide sequence: TGTGCCACCAGCAGAGAGCTTTCCGGCTACAATGAGCAGTTCTTC.

J is TRBJ2-3 and V is TRBV5-5, with D perhaps TRBD1 (5 bases). The CDR3 contains 17 residues. The V gene lost 1 base and the J gene lost 2 bases, with 17 bases spanning the gap. Germline V CDR1 and CDR2: SGHKS, YYEKEE (reference sequence). The CDR3 spells CASSLSSLGRNTDTQYF. The CDR3 bases are TGTGCCAGCAGCTTGTCGAGCTTGGGGCGCAACACAGATACGCAGTATTTT.

As to this clonotype: At one end, the junction sequence differs from germline, possibly due to a read error. The V call is TRBV7-7, the J call TRBJ2-1; perhaps TRBD2 as D (5 bases). Germline assignment: CDR1 SSHAT and CDR2 FNYEAQ (reference sequence). There are 16 residues in the CDR3. The CDR3 DNA reads TGTGCTAGCAGCCCGCGTGCGGGCGGAAAGGACAATGAGCAGTTCTTC. The encoded protein is CASSPRAGGKDNEQFF.

With respect to this clonotype: This may arise from a read error, as a much more abundant clone is one base away. The genes are TRBV27 and TRBJ2-7; a weak D match, TRBD1 (8 bases). The CDR3 sequence is 12 residues long. Deletions cut 6 bases from V and 4 bases from J, with 10 bases between. CDR1 MNHEY and CDR2 SMNVEV come from the germline V gene (reference sequence). CDR3 bases: TGTGCCAGCAGACAGGGGGGGTACGAGCAGTACTTC. Amino acid sequence: CASRQGGYEQYF.

This clonotype occurred a few times. The rearrangement uses TRBV6-1 and TRBJ1-5; no clear D. The germline V gene has CDR1 MNHNS and CDR2 SASEGT. This CDR3 is built from 13 residues. Trimming cost V 6 bases and J 2 bases, with 8 bases left between them. CDR3 DNA: TGTGCCAGCAGCAACGGGCGCAATCAGCCCCAGCATTTT. Protein: CASSNGRNQPQHF.

This clonotype has a handful of counts. This chain uses TRBV5-4 with TRBJ2-3; the D gene is possibly TRBD2 (5 bases). This CDR3 region has 16 residues. Germline V lookup: CDR1 SGHNT, CDR2 YYREEE (reference sequence). The V gene lost 1 base and the J gene lost 5 bases, with 17 bases spanning the gap. CDR3 amino acids: CASSLRADGRKDTQYF. The CDR3 DNA is TGTGCCAGCAGCTTGAGAGCGGATGGGCGTAAAGATACGCAGTATTTT.

The V gene is TRBV19, the J gene TRBJ2-1, with no clear D. Deletions cut 6 bases from V and 7 bases from J, with 19 bases between. CDR1 and CDR2 (germline): LNHDA, SQIVND (reference sequence). This CDR3 is built from 15 residues. The CDR3 protein is CASSPRLVDKNEQFF. DNA for the CDR3: TGTGCCAGTAGCCCGAGGCTCGTCGACAAGAATGAGCAGTTCTTC.

Ten or more counts support this clonotype. The genes are TRBV7-2 and TRBJ2-1; the match to TRBD2 covers 8 bases. Germline values: CDR1 SGHTA, CDR2 FQGNSA. Trimming cost V 2 bases and J 3 bases; bases outside gene matches: 6. This CDR3 region has 16 residues. In nucleotides, the CDR3 is TGTGCCAGCAGCTTAAAGGTAGCGGGGTTCTACAATGAGCAGTTCTTC. Protein product: CASSLKVAGFYNEQFF.

CDR3 in amino acids: CASSLYGTSNYGYTF. The CDR3 nucleotides read TGTGCCAGCAGTTTATATGGGACATCTAACTATGGCTACACCTTC. V and J are TRBV27 and TRBJ1-2; D possibly corresponds to TRBD1 (6 bases). Germline values: CDR1 MNHEY, CDR2 SMNVEV (reference sequence). This CDR3 is 15 amino acids long. V gave up 1 base and J gave up 0 bases, with 9 bases separating them.

The chain uses TRBV9 and TRBJ1-6; weak D call: TRBD1 (6 bases). V lost 3 bases and J 6 bases, leaving 13 bases between the germline ends. Germline lookup yields CDR1 SGDLS and CDR2 YYNGEE. This CDR3 is 15 amino acids long. This chain's CDR3 is CASSANTGLNSPLHF. CDR3 DNA sequence: TGTGCCAGCAGCGCAAACACAGGGCTTAATTCACCCCTCCACTTT.